The clone carrying this T cell receptor (beta chain) was counted a few times. This sample was taken from a study of patients and donors after allogeneic stem cell transplantation. TCRdb passed the RT-PCR reads through MiXCR, listing each CDR3 protein once. The repertoire holds approximately 410,000 distinct CDR3 sequences, with about a sixth as singletons. The TCR comes from a human donor who was either an allogeneic HSCT recipient or a stem cell or donor lymphocyte infusion donor (not recorded which). It is not recorded whose cells these are; they may come from a transplant donor. The specimen sequenced was blood, either unsorted or a sorted T cell fraction (not recorded which).

Written as DNA, the CDR3 is TGTGCCAGCAAGAGGACAGGTAGTCACACTGAAGCTTTCTTT. It specifies CASKRTGSHTEAFF. V usage is TRBV2 and J usage is TRBJ1-1; 7 nucleotides match TRBD1. Trimming at V came to 7 bases and at J to 3 bases, leaving 8 bases not matched to a gene. Germline V gene lookup returns CDR1 SNHLY and CDR2 FYNNEI. The CDR3 totals 14 residues.